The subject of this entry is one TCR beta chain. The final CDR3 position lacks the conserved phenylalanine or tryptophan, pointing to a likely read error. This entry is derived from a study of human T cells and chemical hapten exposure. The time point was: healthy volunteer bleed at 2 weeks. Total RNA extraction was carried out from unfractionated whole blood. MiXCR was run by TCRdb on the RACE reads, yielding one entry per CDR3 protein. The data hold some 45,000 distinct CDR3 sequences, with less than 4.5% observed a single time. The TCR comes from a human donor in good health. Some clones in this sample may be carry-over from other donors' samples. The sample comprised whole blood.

DNA for the CDR3: TGTGCCAGCAGTGCCAGACAGGGAACAGCTTTCTTA. It yields the protein CASSARQGTAFL. J is TRBJ1-1 and V is TRBV27, with 7 nucleotides matching TRBD1. This CDR3 comprises 12 residues. Trimming removed 5 bases from V and 10 bases from J; junction bases left unmatched: 7. CDR1 is MNHEY, CDR2 SMNVEV, per germline (reference sequence).